What follows describes a single T cell receptor (beta chain). Antigen unknown. The data were obtained in a study of vaccination and CD4 T cells after COVID-19. Cultured CD4+ T-cell DNA underwent Oncomine TCR Beta short-read sequencing. TCRdb recomputed calls from the PCR reads with MiXCR, one row per CDR3 protein. This table holds approximately 23,000 distinct CDR3 sequences, about 50% found once. The treatment denotes: roughly 11-day PBMC culture with coronavirus spike peptide pools or control peptides (ViraFEST assay). Study conclusions and caveats: Spike mono-reactivity was found in 304 of the 307 vaccine-specific clones identified in convalescent patients. Early post-infection timepoints were missing, and relatively few convalescent patients were studied.

The material was CD4+ T cells from blood, cultured in vitro, obtained before SARS-CoV-2 vaccination. The sequence came from a human donor who received a COVID-19 vaccine.

The CDR3 spells CATSDNRQGGWTQYF. The CDR3 DNA sequence: TGTGCCACCAGTGACAACCGACAGGGAGGTTGGACCCAGTACTTC. V is TRBV24-1 and J is TRBJ2-5, with D maybe TRBD1 (7 bases). Germline V gene sequence: CDR1 KGHDR, CDR2 SFDVKD. V lost 4 bases and J 7 bases, leaving 18 bases between the germline ends. The CDR3 loop spans 15 amino acids.